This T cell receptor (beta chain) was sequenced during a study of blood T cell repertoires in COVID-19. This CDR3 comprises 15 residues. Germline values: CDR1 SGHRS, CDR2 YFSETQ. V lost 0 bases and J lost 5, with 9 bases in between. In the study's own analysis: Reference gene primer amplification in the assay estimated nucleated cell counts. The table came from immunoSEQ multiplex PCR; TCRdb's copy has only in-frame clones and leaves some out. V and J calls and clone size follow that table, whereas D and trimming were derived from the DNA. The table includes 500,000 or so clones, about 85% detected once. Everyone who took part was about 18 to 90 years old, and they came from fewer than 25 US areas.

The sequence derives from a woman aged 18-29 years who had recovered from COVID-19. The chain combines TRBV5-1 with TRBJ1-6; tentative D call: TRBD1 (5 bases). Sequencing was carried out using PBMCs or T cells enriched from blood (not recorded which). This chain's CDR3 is CASSLGQGNNSPLHF. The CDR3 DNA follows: TGCGCCAGCAGCTTGGGGCAGGGAAATAATTCACCCCTCCACTTT.